This T cell receptor (beta chain) was sequenced during a study of blood T cells in healthy people across ages. Overall study results and limits: A roughly linear age-dependent decrease characterized TCR beta diversity per million T cells.

V was pared by 10 bases and J by 5 bases, with 10 bases of the junction left unmatched. The germline V gene has CDR1 ENHRY and CDR2 SYGVKD. The CDR3 spans 14 residues. The second PCR ran about 6 to 11 cycles with a sample-barcoded 5' primer and J-beta primers. TCRdb reprocessed the 5' RACE reads with MiXCR, giving one entry per CDR3 protein. The sample carries about 640,000 distinct CDR3 sequences, roughly 30% recorded once. This clonotype was detected many times. The antigen remains undetermined. Isolation recovered at least 6.5 million PBMCs from every sample. V gene TRBV10-3 combines with J gene TRBJ2-5; 10 nucleotides align to TRBD2. Sequencing was done on a sample of blood. This receptor was taken from a woman of 80 years or more in good health. CDR3 protein: CASGLAGVGETQYF. The CDR3 DNA sequence: TGTGCCAGCGGGCTAGCGGGGGTAGGGGAGACCCAGTACTTC.